The rows below give T cell receptor beta chains drawn from one sample of a study of spatial heterogeneity in lung cancer. TCRdb reprocessed the 5' RACE reads with MiXCR, giving one entry per CDR3 protein. The sample carries 50,000 to 75,000 distinct CDR3 sequences, 6.3% recorded once. Sequences were derived from PBMCs, sampled at surgery. Receptors originate from a female donor with early-stage non-small cell lung cancer. CDR3s include the opening cysteine and the closing phenylalanine or tryptophan. The D gene is left open where the match is weak. Size is stated for part of the rows, as once, few or many counts, or as a class when the clone is expanded.

clone_size: many; j_call: TRBJ2-1; v_call: TRBV21-1; d_call: .; cdr3_aa: CASSKSDPLPGLVCSYSYNEQFF; cdr3_nt: TGTGCCAGCAGCAAATCAGATCCGCTCCCGGGACTAGTATGCAGCTACTCCTACAATGAGCAGTTCTTC
clone_size: many; j_call: TRBJ2-5; v_call: TRBV28; d_call: TRBD2; cdr3_aa: CASTSLGGRANQETQYF; cdr3_nt: TGTGCCAGCACGTCACTGGGCGGGAGGGCGAACCAAGAGACCCAGTACTTC
clone_size: many; j_call: TRBJ2-2; v_call: TRBV5-1; d_call: .; cdr3_aa: CASSLATGGGELFF; cdr3_nt: TGCGCCAGCAGCTTGGCCACGGGCGGCGGGGAGCTGTTTTTT
clone_size: many; j_call: TRBJ1-6; v_call: TRBV25-1; d_call: TRBD1; cdr3_aa: CASRRGTDSPLHF; cdr3_nt: TGTGCCAGCAGAAGAGGGACAGATTCACCCCTCCACTTT
clone_size: .; j_call: TRBJ2-7; v_call: TRBV6-6; d_call: TRBD1; cdr3_aa: CASSYVVGDLGTDF; cdr3_nt: TGTGCCAGCAGTTACGTCGTTGGCGACCTGGGGACAGACTTC
clone_size: many; j_call: TRBJ2-3; v_call: TRBV7-9; d_call: TRBD1; cdr3_aa: CASSSPGTAVTSTDTQYF; cdr3_nt: TGTGCCAGCAGCTCCCCCGGGACAGCTGTAACTAGCACAGATACGCAGTATTTT
clone_size: many; j_call: TRBJ1-5; v_call: TRBV9; d_call: .; cdr3_aa: CASSVEGSSNQPQHF; cdr3_nt: TGTGCCAGCAGCGTAGAAGGGTCTAGCAATCAGCCCCAGCATTTT
clone_size: few; j_call: TRBJ2-7; v_call: TRBV20-1; d_call: .; cdr3_aa: CSARGRESYEQYF; cdr3_nt: TGCAGTGCTAGAGGCAGGGAATCCTACGAGCAGTACTTC
clone_size: few; j_call: TRBJ1-5; v_call: TRBV9; d_call: .; cdr3_aa: CASSPQAVAGNQPQHF; cdr3_nt: TGTGCCAGCAGCCCGCAAGCGGTGGCGGGCAATCAGCCCCAGCATTTT
clone_size: few; j_call: TRBJ1-1; v_call: TRBV6-4; d_call: .; cdr3_aa: CASHRWNRDLRGNTEAFF; cdr3_nt: TGTGCCAGCCACAGGTGGAACAGGGACTTACGGGGAAACACTGAAGCTTTCTTT
clone_size: .; j_call: TRBJ1-4; v_call: TRBV3-1; d_call: .; cdr3_aa: CASSQGKGTGKLFF; cdr3_nt: TGTGCCAGCAGCCAGGGAAAGGGGACGGGAAAACTGTTTTTT
clone_size: many; j_call: TRBJ2-2; v_call: TRBV7-9; d_call: TRBD1; cdr3_aa: CASSLTGDTGELFF; cdr3_nt: TGTGCCAGCAGCTTAACAGGGGACACCGGGGAGCTGTTTTTT
clone_size: many; j_call: TRBJ1-1; v_call: TRBV28; d_call: .; cdr3_aa: CASSLTGGGVDTEAFF; cdr3_nt: TGTGCCAGCAGCCTTACCGGCGGGGGGGTGGACACTGAAGCTTTCTTT
clone_size: many; j_call: TRBJ1-1; v_call: TRBV4-1; d_call: .; cdr3_aa: CASSQEGATGTEAFF; cdr3_nt: TGCGCCAGCAGCCAAGAGGGGGCGACTGGCACTGAAGCTTTCTTT
clone_size: many; j_call: TRBJ1-3; v_call: TRBV5-1; d_call: .; cdr3_aa: CASSLEVGISGNTIYF; cdr3_nt: TGCGCCAGCAGCTTGGAAGTAGGCATCTCTGGAAACACCATATATTTT
clone_size: .; j_call: TRBJ2-3; v_call: TRBV7-3; d_call: .; cdr3_aa: CASSVSSGSTDTQYF; cdr3_nt: TGTGCCAGCAGCGTCAGTAGCGGTAGCACAGATACGCAGTATTTT
clone_size: many; j_call: TRBJ1-2; v_call: TRBV12-3/TRBV12-4; d_call: TRBD1; cdr3_aa: CASSPGGDAETF; cdr3_nt: TGTGCCAGCAGCCCAGGGGGTGATGCGGAGACCTTC
clone_size: many; j_call: TRBJ2-3; v_call: TRBV3-1; d_call: .; cdr3_aa: CASSQGGRSTDTQYF; cdr3_nt: TGTGCCAGCAGCCAAGGAGGACGGAGCACAGATACGCAGTATTTT
clone_size: few; j_call: TRBJ1-1; v_call: TRBV10-1; d_call: .; cdr3_aa: CASSESGAGPNTEAFF; cdr3_nt: TGCGCCAGCAGTGAGTCGGGGGCAGGCCCGAACACTGAAGCTTTCTTT
clone_size: many; j_call: TRBJ1-5; v_call: TRBV20-1; d_call: TRBD1; cdr3_aa: CSASGTDYSNQPQHF; cdr3_nt: TGCAGTGCCTCCGGGACAGACTATAGCAATCAGCCCCAGCATTTT
clone_size: few; j_call: TRBJ2-4; v_call: TRBV29-1; d_call: TRBD1; cdr3_aa: CSVGDRGNIQYF; cdr3_nt: TGCAGCGTCGGGGACAGGGGGAACATTCAGTACTTC
clone_size: many; j_call: TRBJ2-7; v_call: TRBV28; d_call: TRBD2; cdr3_aa: CASRAGGTAEQYF; cdr3_nt: TGTGCCAGCAGAGCGGGAGGAACGGCCGAGCAGTACTTC
clone_size: many; j_call: TRBJ1-1; v_call: TRBV29-1; d_call: .; cdr3_aa: CSVKGQFVTEAFF; cdr3_nt: TGCAGCGTTAAAGGGCAATTTGTCACTGAAGCTTTCTTT
clone_size: many; j_call: TRBJ2-2; v_call: TRBV6-1; d_call: .; cdr3_aa: CASSSTANTGELFF; cdr3_nt: TGTGCCAGCAGCTCGACAGCGAACACCGGGGAGCTGTTTTTT
clone_size: many; j_call: TRBJ2-3; v_call: TRBV20-1; d_call: TRBD2; cdr3_aa: CSAMGGGALDTQYF; cdr3_nt: TGCAGTGCTATGGGCGGGGGGGCCCTAGATACGCAGTATTTT
clone_size: many; j_call: TRBJ2-2; v_call: TRBV5-6; d_call: .; cdr3_aa: CASSLQAGELFF; cdr3_nt: TGTGCCAGCAGCTTGCAGGCCGGGGAGCTGTTTTTT
clone_size: few; j_call: TRBJ2-5; v_call: TRBV28; d_call: .; cdr3_aa: CASTLEGQETQYF; cdr3_nt: TGTGCCAGCACCCTGGAGGGGCAAGAGACCCAGTACTTC
clone_size: medium-sized; j_call: TRBJ2-7; v_call: TRBV29-1; d_call: .; cdr3_aa: CSVSSDYYEQYF; cdr3_nt: TGCAGCGTAAGTAGCGACTACTACGAGCAGTACTTC
clone_size: .; j_call: TRBJ1-5; v_call: TRBV9; d_call: .; cdr3_aa: CASSQGYGNQPQHF; cdr3_nt: TGTGCCAGCAGCCAGGGGTATGGCAATCAGCCCCAGCATTTT
clone_size: many; j_call: TRBJ2-5; v_call: TRBV4-2; d_call: .; cdr3_aa: CASSQDFGQGQTQYF; cdr3_nt: TGTGCCAGCAGCCAAGATTTCGGGCAGGGGCAGACCCAGTACTTC
clone_size: many; j_call: TRBJ2-3; v_call: TRBV6-5; d_call: .; cdr3_aa: CASSYMSTDTQYF; cdr3_nt: TGTGCCAGCAGTTACATGAGCACAGATACGCAGTATTTT
clone_size: few; j_call: TRBJ2-3; v_call: TRBV27; d_call: .; cdr3_aa: CASSSSRGLRTDTQYF; cdr3_nt: TGTGCCAGCAGTTCATCGCGCGGCCTCCGCACGGATACGCAGTATTTT
clone_size: .; j_call: TRBJ1-4; v_call: TRBV25-1; d_call: .; cdr3_aa: CASSAYQGSGEKLFF; cdr3_nt: TGTGCCAGCAGTGCCTACCAGGGTTCTGGGGAAAAACTGTTTTTT
clone_size: many; j_call: TRBJ2-3; v_call: TRBV7-3; d_call: TRBD2; cdr3_aa: CASGRAVGDTQYF; cdr3_nt: TGTGCCAGCGGGAGGGCCGTTGGAGATACGCAGTATTTT
clone_size: many; j_call: TRBJ2-5; v_call: TRBV5-1; d_call: .; cdr3_aa: CASSLDTQETQYF; cdr3_nt: TGCGCCAGCAGCTTAGATACCCAAGAGACCCAGTACTTC
clone_size: many; j_call: TRBJ2-1; v_call: TRBV11-2; d_call: .; cdr3_aa: CASSSLRSYNEQFF; cdr3_nt: TGTGCCAGCAGCTCTCTTCGCTCCTACAATGAGCAGTTCTTC
clone_size: .; j_call: TRBJ1-1; v_call: TRBV11-1; d_call: .; cdr3_aa: CASSLGRYPEAFF; cdr3_nt: TGTGCCAGCAGCTTAGGCCGGTACCCTGAAGCTTTCTTT
clone_size: few; j_call: TRBJ1-5; v_call: TRBV6-2/TRBV6-3; d_call: TRBD1; cdr3_aa: CASSRTPGQAPQHF; cdr3_nt: TGTGCCAGCAGCAGGACCCCGGGACAGGCGCCCCAGCATTTT
clone_size: few; j_call: TRBJ2-6; v_call: TRBV2; d_call: .; cdr3_aa: CASSGLGANVLTF; cdr3_nt: TGTGCCAGCAGTGGTCTGGGGGCCAACGTCCTGACTTTC
clone_size: many; j_call: TRBJ2-4; v_call: TRBV20-1; d_call: .; cdr3_aa: CSLSAKGSKNIQYF; cdr3_nt: TGCAGCCTCTCCGCAAAGGGATCCAAAAACATTCAGTACTTC
clone_size: many; j_call: TRBJ2-4; v_call: TRBV20-1; d_call: TRBD1; cdr3_aa: CSATGGGVAKNIQYF; cdr3_nt: TGCAGTGCTACAGGGGGTGGGGTGGCCAAAAACATTCAGTACTTC
clone_size: many; j_call: TRBJ1-4; v_call: TRBV28; d_call: TRBD1; cdr3_aa: CASSTLTGALLSTNEKLFF; cdr3_nt: TGTGCCAGCAGTACGCTGACAGGGGCCTTACTCTCAACTAATGAAAAACTGTTTTTT
clone_size: many; j_call: TRBJ1-4; v_call: TRBV2; d_call: .; cdr3_aa: CASRVTGEKLFF; cdr3_nt: TGTGCCAGCAGAGTGACGGGAGAAAAACTGTTTTTT
clone_size: few; j_call: TRBJ2-1; v_call: TRBV5-1; d_call: TRBD2; cdr3_aa: CASSLEGLADNEQFF; cdr3_nt: TGCGCCAGCAGCTTGGAGGGACTAGCGGACAATGAGCAGTTCTTC
clone_size: many; j_call: TRBJ1-1; v_call: TRBV7-6; d_call: TRBD1; cdr3_aa: CASSATGLNTEAFF; cdr3_nt: TGTGCCAGCAGCGCGACAGGGTTGAACACTGAAGCTTTCTTT
clone_size: many; j_call: TRBJ2-1; v_call: TRBV19; d_call: TRBD2; cdr3_aa: CASKPRGSGGPPQFF; cdr3_nt: TGTGCCAGTAAGCCCAGGGGTAGCGGGGGCCCCCCCCAGTTCTTC
clone_size: few; j_call: TRBJ1-5; v_call: TRBV7-3; d_call: TRBD1; cdr3_aa: CASSSMGGQTQHF; cdr3_nt: TGTGCCAGCAGCTCGATGGGGGGACAGACCCAGCATTTT
clone_size: few; j_call: TRBJ1-2; v_call: TRBV12-3/TRBV12-4; d_call: .; cdr3_aa: CASSSRGSGYTF; cdr3_nt: TGTGCCAGCAGTTCTAGGGGATCTGGCTACACCTTC
clone_size: .; j_call: TRBJ1-6; v_call: TRBV27; d_call: TRBD1; cdr3_aa: CASSLLGQGASPLHF; cdr3_nt: TGTGCCAGCAGTTTACTGGGACAGGGGGCATCACCCCTCCACTTT
clone_size: many; j_call: TRBJ1-3; v_call: TRBV2; d_call: .; cdr3_aa: CASSEGSSGNTIYF; cdr3_nt: TGTGCCAGCAGTGAAGGGAGCTCTGGAAACACCATATATTTT
clone_size: few; j_call: TRBJ2-1; v_call: TRBV28; d_call: TRBD2; cdr3_aa: CASSSGSGRDEQFF; cdr3_nt: TGTGCCAGCAGTTCCGGTAGCGGGAGGGATGAGCAGTTCTTC
clone_size: medium-sized; j_call: TRBJ2-5; v_call: TRBV2; d_call: .; cdr3_aa: CASSARLPRETQYF; cdr3_nt: TGTGCCAGCAGTGCTCGTCTACCACGAGAGACCCAGTACTTC
clone_size: few; j_call: TRBJ1-1; v_call: TRBV28; d_call: .; cdr3_aa: CASSPPTPSRTEAFF; cdr3_nt: TGTGCCAGCAGTCCGCCGACCCCCAGTCGCACTGAAGCTTTCTTT
clone_size: many; j_call: TRBJ1-2; v_call: TRBV28; d_call: TRBD1; cdr3_aa: CASSPLQGNYGYTF; cdr3_nt: TGTGCCAGCAGTCCCCTACAGGGGAACTATGGCTACACCTTC
clone_size: many; j_call: TRBJ2-7; v_call: TRBV20-1; d_call: TRBD1; cdr3_aa: CSARGQGGPYEQYF; cdr3_nt: TGCAGTGCTAGGGGACAGGGAGGACCATACGAGCAGTACTTC
clone_size: .; j_call: TRBJ1-1; v_call: TRBV3-1; d_call: TRBD1; cdr3_aa: CASSQGDSTMNTEAFF; cdr3_nt: TGTGCCAGCAGCCAAGGGGACAGTACTATGAACACTGAAGCTTTCTTT
clone_size: many; j_call: TRBJ1-1; v_call: TRBV28; d_call: .; cdr3_aa: CAMAGWGGEAFF; cdr3_nt: TGTGCCATGGCGGGCTGGGGGGGTGAAGCTTTCTTT
clone_size: many; j_call: TRBJ2-3; v_call: TRBV27; d_call: .; cdr3_aa: CASTSGLITDTQYF; cdr3_nt: TGTGCCAGCACCAGTGGGCTGATAACAGATACGCAGTATTTT
clone_size: few; j_call: TRBJ1-5; v_call: TRBV28; d_call: TRBD1; cdr3_aa: CASSGWTGEANQPQHF; cdr3_nt: TGTGCCAGCAGTGGATGGACAGGGGAGGCCAATCAGCCCCAGCATTTT
clone_size: many; j_call: TRBJ1-5; v_call: TRBV19; d_call: .; cdr3_aa: CASGRSGAQSNQPQHF; cdr3_nt: TGTGCCAGTGGGAGATCAGGGGCACAAAGCAATCAGCCCCAGCATTTT